These T cell receptor beta chains were read from a single sample in a study of cytomegalovirus exposure and HLA in healthy donors. Data came from immunoSEQ multiplex PCR; TCRdb stores just in-frame clones and leaves some out. The data hold a few hundred thousand clones, with around 75% observed a single time. Material: PBMCs. The source of these receptors is a woman in her twenties or thirties in good health and CMV-seronegative. The CDR3 runs from the conserved cysteine through the conserved F or W. The order of the fields is J gene, D gene, clone size, V gene, CDR3 DNA, CDR3 protein. The D gene is left open where the match is weak. Rows may omit the clone size; those that give it use once, few, many or a size class.

TRBJ1-1 TRBD1 - TRBV6-5 TGTGCCAGCAGTCAGAGTAGACAGGGGACCACTGAAGCTTTCTTT CASSQSRQGTTEAFF
TRBJ2-5 TRBD2 - TRBV19 TGTGCCAGTAGTATGCTAGCGGGAGCCCAAGAGACCCAGTACTTC CASSMLAGAQETQYF
TRBJ1-4 TRBD1 - TRBV7-8 TGTGCCAGCAGCTTAGACGGCAGGGGGCAGGAAAAACTGTTTTTT CASSLDGRGQEKLFF
TRBJ1-1 - - TRBV30 TGTGCCTGCGATAGGACACGGGAAGCTTTCTTT CACDRTREAFF
TRBJ2-3 - - TRBV7-9 TGTGCCGGAGACCTAGCACTCGGCACAGATACGCAGTATTTT CAGDLALGTDTQYF
TRBJ1-5 - - TRBV6-1 TGTGCCAGCAGTTCGGGTGGCTTAGGCAATCAGCCCCAGCATTTT CASSSGGLGNQPQHF
TRBJ1-3 - - TRBV19 TGTGCCAGCCCAAGAGAGTCCTCCGGAAACACCATATATTTT CASPRESSGNTIYF
TRBJ1-1 TRBD1 - TRBV29-1 TGCAGCGTTAGACAGGGAAACACTGAAGCTTTCTTT CSVRQGNTEAFF
TRBJ2-5 TRBD1 few TRBV6-4 TGTGCCAGCAGTCCATTCCTAGCCTCCCCCGGGACAGGCCAAGAGACCCAGTACTTC CASSPFLASPGTGQETQYF
TRBJ1-3 - - TRBV19 TGTGCCAGTAGTAACGGGGGTACAGGACGCGGAAACTCCATATATTTT CASSNGGTGRGNSIYF